The 8 T cell receptor beta chains given below trace back to one sample, sequenced in a study of blood T cell repertoires in COVID-19. Sequenced by immunoSEQ multiplex PCR; TCRdb stores in-frame clones only, minus some. The sample carries hundreds of thousands of clones, around nine tenths recorded once. The sequenced sample consisted of PBMCs or T cells enriched from blood (not recorded which). These receptors originate from a woman aged 40 to 50 who had recovered from COVID-19.

This clone was recorded a few times. The CDR3 bases are TGTGCCAGCAGCCCCTCGACTAAGTCCTACGAGCAGTACTTC. Amino acid sequence: CASSPSTKSYEQYF. The rearrangement joins TRBV7-2 to TRBJ2-7, with D possibly matching TRBD2 (5 bases). This CDR3 is built from 14 residues. V was pared by 5 bases and J by 1 base, with 12 bases between. The germline V gene encodes CDR1 SGHTA and CDR2 FQGNSA.

This chain links TRBV9 with TRBJ2-3; 11 bases are a match to TRBD2. Germline V gene data show CDR1 as SGDLS and CDR2 as YYNGEE. This CDR3 is 16 amino acids long. The trim removed 6 bases at V and 3 bases at J, leaving 9 bases unmatched. The CDR3 sequence is CASTPRASGRTDTQYF. In DNA, the CDR3 is TGTGCCAGCACCCCCAGGGCTAGCGGGAGGACAGATACGCAGTATTTT.

The chain links TRBV20-1 to TRBJ2-7, with a possible D match to TRBD2 (6 bases). Trimming shortened V by 5 bases and J by 4 bases, and 9 bases separated the two germline ends. There are 11 residues in the CDR3. Germline V gives CDR1 DFQATT, CDR2 SNEGSKA (reference sequence). The CDR3 DNA reads as TGCAGTGCTTCTCTAGCGTACGAGCAGTACTTC. Translation: CSASLAYEQYF.

The chain recombines TRBV11-2 with TRBJ2-2; 9 bases match TRBD2. The germline V gene has CDR1 SGHAT and CDR2 FQNNGV. The CDR3 totals 16 residues. Trimming at V came to 5 bases and at J to 1 base, leaving 5 bases not matched to a gene. The CDR3 nucleotides read TGTGCCAGCAGCCTTAGCGGGGGCCGGAACACCGGGGAGCTGTTTTTT. Amino acid sequence: CASSLSGGRNTGELFF.

The V gene is TRBV18, the J gene TRBJ2-1; 11 positions agree with TRBD1. Trimming removed 4 bases from V and 3 bases from J; junction bases left unmatched: 8. The germline gives CDR1 KGHSH, CDR2 LQKENI. The CDR3 covers 17 residues. Here the CDR3 reads CASSLRTGGAGYNEQFF. The CDR3 DNA follows: TGTGCCAGCTCACTGAGGACAGGGGGCGCGGGCTACAATGAGCAGTTCTTC.

The chain joins TRBV4-3 to TRBJ2-3, with 12 bases matching TRBD2. The CDR3 is 17 amino acids. Per the germline V gene, CDR1 is LGHNA and CDR2 is YSLEER. The V segment lost 0 bases and the J segment 5 bases; nucleotides outside the gene matches: 6. CDR3 residues: CASSQDPSGGAKDTQYF. In nucleotides, the CDR3 is TGCGCCAGCAGCCAAGATCCTAGCGGGGGGGCTAAAGATACGCAGTATTTT.

A remark on this clone: At one end, the junction sequence differs from germline, possibly due to a read error. The chain links TRBV7-3 to TRBJ2-3, with 11 nucleotides matching TRBD2. The V gene's germline CDR1 is SGHTA and CDR2 FQGTGA. The length of the CDR3 is 16 residues. The CDR3 nucleotides read TGTACCAGCAGCTTACCAACTAGCGGGGGTTTAGATACGCAGTATTTT. Amino acid sequence: CTSSLPTSGGLDTQYF.

The chain couples TRBV5-6 to TRBJ1-2; possible D gene TRBD1, 6 bases. V lost 0 bases and J 0 bases, leaving 9 bases between the germline ends. Germline CDR1 is SGHDT and CDR2 is YYEEEE. The CDR3 loop spans 15 amino acids. The CDR3: CASSLEQGANYGYTF. DNA for the CDR3: TGTGCCAGCAGCTTGGAACAGGGAGCTAACTATGGCTACACCTTC.